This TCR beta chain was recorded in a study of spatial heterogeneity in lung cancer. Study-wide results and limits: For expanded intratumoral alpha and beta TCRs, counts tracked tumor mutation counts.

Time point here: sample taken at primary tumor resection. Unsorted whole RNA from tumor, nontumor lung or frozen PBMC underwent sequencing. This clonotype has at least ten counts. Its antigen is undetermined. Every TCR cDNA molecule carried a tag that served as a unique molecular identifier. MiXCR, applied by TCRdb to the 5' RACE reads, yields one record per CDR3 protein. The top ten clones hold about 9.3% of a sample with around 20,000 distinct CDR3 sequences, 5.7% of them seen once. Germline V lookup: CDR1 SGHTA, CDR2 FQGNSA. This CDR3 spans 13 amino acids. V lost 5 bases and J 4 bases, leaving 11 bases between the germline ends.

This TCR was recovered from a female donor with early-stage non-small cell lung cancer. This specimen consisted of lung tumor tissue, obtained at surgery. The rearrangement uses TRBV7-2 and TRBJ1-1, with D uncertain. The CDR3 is CASSAGMGTEAFF. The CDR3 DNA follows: TGTGCCAGCAGCGCCGGAATGGGCACTGAAGCTTTCTTT.